This TCR beta chain was sequenced during a study of blood T cell repertoires in COVID-19 (dated by TCRdb to about 2020). For context, the study as a whole: The collaborator samples originated in the United States, Italy and Spain and spanned the acute and convalescent phases of COVID-19. The prospective study material was composed of cDNA or gDNA derived from T cells, B-cell-depleted T cells, or PBMCs. The dataset comprised deeply sampled blood TCRbeta repertoires from subjects exposed to, actively infected with, or recovered from COVID-19. The repertoires were released in a freely available public database meant as a resource for research on the immune response to SARS-CoV-2. The samples were drawn from the first 160 participants of the ongoing ImmuneRACE study and from some 1,300 subjects provided by 6 global collaborators. The sample metadata nearly always contained a de-identified subject ID, COVID-19 status, age in years and sex. Where available, HLA class I and class II types were taken from metadata supplied by the sample provider and were not determined by assay-based typing. The full study reports these points: How much clinical and demographic metadata was included differed by source and by participant, and the metadata was provided uncurated.

V ends up 5 bases short and J 6 bases short, with an unmatched junction base count of 5. The CDR3, cysteine through phenylalanine, is 13 amino acids long. The retained sequence is limited to the CDR3, 39 bases, with the frame set at the first base. CDR1 and CDR2 were assigned from the germline V gene as SGHTA and FQGTGA. The collaborating institutions used their own protocols to collect whole blood in K2EDTA tubes. Collaborator samples were shipped for TCRbeta analysis as frozen whole blood, isolated PBMCs, or DNA extracted from either sample type. The immunoSEQ Assay, a bias-controlled multiplex PCR, was used to amplify TCRbeta CDR3 regions from genomic DNA. Under the source paper's analysis protocol: The number of nucleated cells in each sample was estimated by amplification of reference gene primers within the assay. To quantify the absolute abundance of each unique TCRbeta CDR3 rearrangement, sequence reads were collapsed and filtered. Productive Simpson clonality was computed per sample as the square root of Simpson's diversity index over productive rearrangements. TCRdb obtained this table from immuneACCESS and retained in-frame rearrangements with V and J assigned. These tables miss some clones; where compared with another copy, unresolved V genes account for less than half of the shortfall, and the remainder is unexplained. The V and J calls and the clone size are those of that table, but D and trimming were determined from the DNA. The sample contains approximately 240,000 clones, more than 65% of them found a single time. Of the sample, 4% to 4.5% falls within the top ten clones.

Comments on this clone: Its binding antigen is unknown. Base qualities are missing; no much larger clone stands one base away.

The V and J segments used are TRBV7-3 and TRBJ2-3; TRBD1 matches 7 bases in the middle. The origin of this receptor is a woman between 35 and 50 years old with active or convalescent COVID-19. Sequenced: peripheral blood. The CDR3 protein is CASSAGQEDTQYF. The sequence in DNA is TGTGCCAGCAGCGCCGGACAGGAGGATACGCAGTATTTT.